The clone carrying this TCR beta chain was counted at least ten times. This specimen comes from a study of human T cells and chemical hapten exposure. In the study overall: 2% DPC applied to a 2 cm by 2 cm arm area sensitized donors.

Attachment of unique molecular identifiers to individual cDNA molecules was performed in the library. TCRdb reanalysed the RACE reads using MiXCR and keeps one entry per CDR3 protein. The sample has over 300,000 distinct CDR3 sequences, approximately 5.1% seen once. J lost 3 bases, V lost 6 bases, and 9 bases had no gene match. The CDR3 covers 15 residues. Germline CDR1 and CDR2: MNHEY and SVGAGI. Time point described: pre-sensitization, week 0. As for treatment: therapeutic diphenylcyclopropenone sensitization with weekly scalp DPC. Source: whole blood, taken in connection with sensitization to the hapten diphenylcyclopropenone (DPC). The receptor was isolated from a woman between 50 and 59 years old with alopecia areata. Some clones in this sample may be carry-over from other donors' samples. The chain recombines TRBV6-5 with TRBJ2-7, with 9 bases identical to TRBD2. CDR3 in amino acids: CASSRASGEIYEQYF. The CDR3 region has the DNA TGTGCCAGCAGCCGCGCTAGCGGGGAGATCTACGAGCAGTACTTC.